The subject of this entry is one TCR beta chain. Repertoires were generated with immunoSEQ multiplex PCR, while TCRdb's copy carries only in-frame clones and drops some. The sample consists of around 480,000 clones, roughly nine tenths of them appearing once. V was pared by 1 base and J by 3 bases, with 14 bases between. Germline lookup yields CDR1 LGHNA and CDR2 YNFKEQ. This CDR3 is built from 16 residues. The data were obtained in a study of blood T cell repertoires in COVID-19. Study background: Some COVID-19 samples were acute and others convalescent; all came from the United States, Italy and Spain. Nucleic acid was either cDNA or gDNA, and it came from T cells, B-cell-depleted T cells, or PBMCs.

Recruitment covered about two dozen US areas and drew participants whose ages spanned roughly 18 to 90 years. Cohort 3 donors were reported recovered after two negative PCRs, clearance, or symptom resolution. This receptor was taken from a woman aged 18-35 years who had recovered from COVID-19. Material for sequencing was PBMCs or T cells enriched from blood (not recorded which). The chain carries TRBV4-2 and TRBJ2-3; the D gene is possibly TRBD1 (6 bases). The CDR3 here is CASSQGRTEVTDTQYF. The CDR3 DNA reads TGTGCCAGCAGCCAAGGGCGGACAGAGGTGACAGATACGCAGTATTTT.